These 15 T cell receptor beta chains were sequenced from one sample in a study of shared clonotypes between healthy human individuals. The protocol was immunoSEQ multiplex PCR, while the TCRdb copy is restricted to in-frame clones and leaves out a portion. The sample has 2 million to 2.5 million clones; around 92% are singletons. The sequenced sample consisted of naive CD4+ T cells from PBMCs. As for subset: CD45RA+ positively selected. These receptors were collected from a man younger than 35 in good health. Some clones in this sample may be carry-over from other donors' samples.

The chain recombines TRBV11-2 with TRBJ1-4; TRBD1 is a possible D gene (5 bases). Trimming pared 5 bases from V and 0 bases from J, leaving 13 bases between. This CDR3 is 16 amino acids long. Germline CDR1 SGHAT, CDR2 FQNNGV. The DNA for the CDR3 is TGTGCCAGCAGCGAGACAGCCATCGCAACTAATGAAAAACTGTTTTTT. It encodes CASSETAIATNEKLFF. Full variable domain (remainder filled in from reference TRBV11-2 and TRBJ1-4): EAGVAQSPRYKIIEKRQSVAFWCNPISGHATLYWYQQILGQGPKLLIQFQNNGVVDDSQLPKDRFSAERLKGVDSTLKIQPAKLEDSAVYLCASSETAIATNEKLFFGSGTQLSVL.

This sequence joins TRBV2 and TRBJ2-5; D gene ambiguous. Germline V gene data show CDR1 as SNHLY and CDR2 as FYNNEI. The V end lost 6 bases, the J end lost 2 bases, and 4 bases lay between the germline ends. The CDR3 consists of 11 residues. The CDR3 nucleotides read TGTGCCAGCAGGATACAAGAGACCCAGTACTTC. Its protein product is CASRIQETQYF.

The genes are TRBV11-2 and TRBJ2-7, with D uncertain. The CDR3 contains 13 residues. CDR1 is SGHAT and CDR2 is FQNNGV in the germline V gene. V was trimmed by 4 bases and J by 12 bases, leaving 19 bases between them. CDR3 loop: CASSSSRDGRVYF. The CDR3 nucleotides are TGTGCCAGCAGCTCTAGTAGAGACGGTCGGGTGTACTTC. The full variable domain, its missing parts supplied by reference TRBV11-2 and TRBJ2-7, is EAGVAQSPRYKIIEKRQSVAFWCNPISGHATLYWYQQILGQGPKLLIQFQNNGVVDDSQLPKDRFSAERLKGVDSTLKIQPAKLEDSAVYLCASSSSRDGRVYFGPGTRLTVT.

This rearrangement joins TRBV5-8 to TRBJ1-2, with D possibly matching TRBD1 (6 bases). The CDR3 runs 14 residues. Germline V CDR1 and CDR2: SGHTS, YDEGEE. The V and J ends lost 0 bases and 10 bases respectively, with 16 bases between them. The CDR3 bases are TGTGCCAGCAGCTTGGGAGGGACACGGTCTCTCTACACCTTC. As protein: CASSLGGTRSLYTF.

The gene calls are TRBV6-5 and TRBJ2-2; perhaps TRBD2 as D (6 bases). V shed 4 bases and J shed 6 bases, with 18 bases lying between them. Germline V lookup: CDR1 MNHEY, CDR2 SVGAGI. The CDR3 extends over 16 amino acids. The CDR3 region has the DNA TGTGCCAGCAGTTCACCGGGACTCAAGGGGTCCGGGGAGCTGTTTTTT. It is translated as CASSSPGLKGSGELFF.

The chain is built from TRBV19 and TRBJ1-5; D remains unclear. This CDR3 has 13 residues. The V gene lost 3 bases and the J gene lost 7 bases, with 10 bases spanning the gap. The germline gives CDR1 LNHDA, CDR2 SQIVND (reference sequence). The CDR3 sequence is CASSIARLQPQHF. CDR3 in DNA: TGTGCCAGTAGTATCGCCAGACTACAGCCCCAGCATTTT.

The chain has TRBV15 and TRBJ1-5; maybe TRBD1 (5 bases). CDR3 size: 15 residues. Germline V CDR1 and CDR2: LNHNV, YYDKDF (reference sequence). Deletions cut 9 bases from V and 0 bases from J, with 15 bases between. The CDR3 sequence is CATSRDSLSNQPQHF. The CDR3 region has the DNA TGTGCCACTTCCAGGGACTCACTTAGCAATCAGCCCCAGCATTTT.

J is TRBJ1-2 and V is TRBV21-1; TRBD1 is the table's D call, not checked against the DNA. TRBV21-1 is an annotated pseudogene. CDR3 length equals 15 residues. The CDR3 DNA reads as TGTGCCAGCAGCAAAGCGCGGACAGGTCCCTATGGCTACACCTTC. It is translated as CASSKARTGPYGYTF.

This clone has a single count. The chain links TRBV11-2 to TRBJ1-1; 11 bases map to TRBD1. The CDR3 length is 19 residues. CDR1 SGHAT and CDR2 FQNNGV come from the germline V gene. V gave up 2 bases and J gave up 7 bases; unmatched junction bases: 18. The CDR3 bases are TGTGCCAGCAGCTTAAAGGCCAGTAGGACAGGGGGCGCCGTGTTTGAAGCTTTCTTT. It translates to CASSLKASRTGGAVFEAFF.

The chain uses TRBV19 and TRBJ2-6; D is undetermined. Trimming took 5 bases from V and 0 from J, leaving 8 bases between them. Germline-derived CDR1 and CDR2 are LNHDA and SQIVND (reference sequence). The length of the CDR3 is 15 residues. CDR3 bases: TGTGCCAGTAGTGATTGGAACTCTGGGGCCAACGTCCTGACTTTC. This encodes CASSDWNSGANVLTF.

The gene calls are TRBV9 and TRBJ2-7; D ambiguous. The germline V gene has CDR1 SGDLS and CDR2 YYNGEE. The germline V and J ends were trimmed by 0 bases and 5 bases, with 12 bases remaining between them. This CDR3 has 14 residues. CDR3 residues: CASSVGPYLDEQYF. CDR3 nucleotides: TGTGCCAGCAGCGTAGGCCCATATTTGGACGAGCAGTACTTC.

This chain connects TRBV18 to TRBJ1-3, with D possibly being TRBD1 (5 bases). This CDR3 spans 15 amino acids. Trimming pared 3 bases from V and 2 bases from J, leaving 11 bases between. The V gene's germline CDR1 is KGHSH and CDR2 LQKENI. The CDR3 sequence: CASSPYSGTGNTIYF. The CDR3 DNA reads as TGTGCCAGCTCACCGTACTCAGGGACTGGAAACACCATATATTTT.

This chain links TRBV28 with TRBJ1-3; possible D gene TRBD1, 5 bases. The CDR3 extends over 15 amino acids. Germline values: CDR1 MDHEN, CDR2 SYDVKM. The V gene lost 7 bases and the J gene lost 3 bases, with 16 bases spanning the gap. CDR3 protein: CASTPPGARGNTIYF. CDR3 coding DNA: TGTGCCAGCACCCCCCCCGGGGCGCGTGGAAACACCATATATTTT.

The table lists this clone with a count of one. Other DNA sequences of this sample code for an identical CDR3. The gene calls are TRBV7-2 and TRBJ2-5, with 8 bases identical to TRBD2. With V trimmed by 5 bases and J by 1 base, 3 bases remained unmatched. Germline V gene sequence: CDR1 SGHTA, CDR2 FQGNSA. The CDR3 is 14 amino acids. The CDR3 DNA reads TGTGCCAGCAGCCCCGGGGGGGCCCAAGAGACCCAGTACTTC. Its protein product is CASSPGGAQETQYF. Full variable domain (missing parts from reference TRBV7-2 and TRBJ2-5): GAGVSQSPSNKVTEKGKDVELRCDPISGHTALYWYRQSLGQGLEFLIYFQGNSAPDKSGLPSDRFSAERTGGSVSTLTIQRTQQEDSAVYLCASSPGGAQETQYFGPGTRLLVL.

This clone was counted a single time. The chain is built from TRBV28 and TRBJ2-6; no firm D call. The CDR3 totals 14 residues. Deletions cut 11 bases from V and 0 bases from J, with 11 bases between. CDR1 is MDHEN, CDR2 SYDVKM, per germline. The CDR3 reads CASKVSSGANVLTF. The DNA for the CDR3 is TGTGCCTCCAAGGTGTCCTCTGGGGCCAACGTCCTGACTTTC.